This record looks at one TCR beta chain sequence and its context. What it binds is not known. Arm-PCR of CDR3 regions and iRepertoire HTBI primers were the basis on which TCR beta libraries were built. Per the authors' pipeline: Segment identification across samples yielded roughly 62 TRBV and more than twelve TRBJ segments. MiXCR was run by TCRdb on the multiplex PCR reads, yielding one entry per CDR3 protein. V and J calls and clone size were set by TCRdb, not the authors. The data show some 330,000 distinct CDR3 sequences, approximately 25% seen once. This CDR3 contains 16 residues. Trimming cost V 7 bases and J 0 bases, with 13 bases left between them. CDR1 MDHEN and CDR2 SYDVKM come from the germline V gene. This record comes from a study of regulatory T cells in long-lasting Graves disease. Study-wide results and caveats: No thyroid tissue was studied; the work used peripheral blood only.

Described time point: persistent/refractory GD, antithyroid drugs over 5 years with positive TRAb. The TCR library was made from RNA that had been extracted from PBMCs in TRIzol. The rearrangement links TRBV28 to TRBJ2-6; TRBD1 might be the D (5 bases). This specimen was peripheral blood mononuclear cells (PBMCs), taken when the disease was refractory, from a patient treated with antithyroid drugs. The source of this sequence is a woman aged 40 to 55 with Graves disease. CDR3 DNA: TGTGCCAGCAAAACAGGTTCTAACTCTGGGGCCAACGTCCTGACTTTC. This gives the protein CASKTGSNSGANVLTF.